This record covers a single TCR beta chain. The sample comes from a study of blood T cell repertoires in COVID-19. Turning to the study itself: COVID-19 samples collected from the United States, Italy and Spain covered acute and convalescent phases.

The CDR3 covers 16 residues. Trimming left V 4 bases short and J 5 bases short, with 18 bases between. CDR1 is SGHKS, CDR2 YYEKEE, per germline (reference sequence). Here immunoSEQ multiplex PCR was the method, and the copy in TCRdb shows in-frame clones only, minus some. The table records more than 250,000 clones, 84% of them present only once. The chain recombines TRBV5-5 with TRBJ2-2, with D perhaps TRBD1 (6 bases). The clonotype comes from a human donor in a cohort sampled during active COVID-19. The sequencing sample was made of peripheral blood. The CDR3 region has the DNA TGTGCCAGCAGCGACCCAAGACACAGGGAAACCGGGGAGCTGTTTTTT. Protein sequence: CASSDPRHRETGELFF.